This T cell receptor beta chain was identified in a study of OX40 agonist ivuxolimab in advanced cancers. The overall study: Ivuxolimab, which is an agonistic anti-OX40 (CD134) antibody, was administered to the patients. Among those enrolled, mean age was about 63 years (range 23 to 79) and roughly 84% were male.

TCRdb's table, derived via immunoSEQ multiplex PCR, lists solely in-frame clones and lacks some. Of 60,000 to 75,000 clones in the sample, more than 70% were seen once. Regarding this clone: Its target is not known.

This CDR3 region has 13 residues. Germline V gene lookup returns CDR1 SGHNT and CDR2 YYREEE (reference sequence). Deletions cut 0 bases from V and 2 bases from J, with 6 bases between. Findings and limits, study-wide: Doses of 0.1 to 3.0 mg/kg were accompanied by clonal expansion of CD4+ and CD8+ blood T cells by week 6.

The sample here was CD4+ or CD8+ T cells sorted from blood, taken in a trial of the OX40 agonist ivuxolimab. This chain connects TRBV5-4 to TRBJ2-7; D unclear. The clonotype comes from an adult with an advanced solid tumor such as melanoma, head and neck, liver or kidney cancer. CDR3 nucleotide sequence: TGTGCCAGCAGCTTGGGCAGGACCTACGAGCAGTACTTC. Residues: CASSLGRTYEQYF. The entire variable domain, with the rest obtained from reference TRBV5-4 and TRBJ2-7, is as follows: ETGVTQSPTHLIKTRGQQVTLRCSSQSGHNTVSWYQQALGQGPQFIFQYYREEENGRGNFPPRFSGLQFPNYSSELNVNALELDDSALYLCASSLGRTYEQYFGPGTRLTVT.